The 17 T cell receptor beta chains given below trace back to one sample, sequenced in a study of cytomegalovirus exposure and HLA in healthy donors. PCR was performed using 60 Vbeta and 13 Jbeta primers. Generated by immunoSEQ multiplex PCR, the TCRdb table keeps only in-frame clones and is missing some. The sample contains 100,000 to 150,000 clones, about four fifths of which appear only once. The sample comprised PBMCs. These receptors all come from a female donor in good health and CMV-seropositive.

This clone was seen just once. The V call is TRBV10-1, the J call TRBJ2-2; 7 positions match TRBD1. With V trimmed by 10 bases and J by 7 bases, 15 bases remained unmatched. The CDR3 sequence is 15 residues long. Germline values: CDR1 WNHNN, CDR2 SYGVQD (reference sequence). The CDR3 DNA sequence: TGCGCCACCCCCCCCGAGACAGGGCACGGCGGGGAGCTGTTTTTT. This encodes CATPPETGHGGELFF.

This clone was seen a few times. This chain uses TRBV6-5 with TRBJ1-1; D may be TRBD1 (6 bases). The germline V gene has CDR1 MNHEY and CDR2 SVGAGI. The CDR3 spans 14 residues. V shed 5 bases and J shed 4 bases, with 14 bases lying between them. This chain's CDR3 is CASSLRRGGTEAFF. The CDR3 DNA reads as TGTGCCAGCAGTCTCCGGAGAGGGGGCACTGAAGCTTTCTTT.

This clone has just one count. The rearrangement uses TRBV10-3 and TRBJ2-1, with D possibly being TRBD1 (6 bases). Germline CDR1 ENHRY, CDR2 SYGVKD. Trimming stripped 4 bases from V and 6 bases from J, with 16 bases between. There are 15 residues in the CDR3. CDR3 nucleotides: TGTGCCATCAGTGGGGGACAACCTCGGGGCAATGAGCAGTTCTTC. Its translation is CAISGGQPRGNEQFF.

The J gene is TRBJ2-5, the V gene TRBV5-1; TRBD1 agrees at 9 bases. The CDR3 totals 16 residues. V lost 4 bases and J lost 3; bases outside the gene matches: 10. Germline V lookup: CDR1 SGHRS, CDR2 YFSETQ. The CDR3 region is CASSLIGTGGEETQYF. CDR3 in DNA: TGCGCCAGCAGCCTGATTGGAACAGGGGGCGAAGAGACCCAGTACTTC.

A single count supports this clone. CDR3 sequence reads: CASSLPTGETATNEKLFF. The CDR3 DNA follows: TGCGCCAGCAGCTTGCCGACAGGAGAAACTGCAACTAATGAAAAACTGTTTTTT. V is TRBV5-1 and J is TRBJ1-4, with D perhaps TRBD1 (6 bases). Germline CDR1 and CDR2: SGHRS and YFSETQ. Trimming pared 1 base from V and 0 bases from J, leaving 16 bases between. CDR3 size: 18 residues. Looking up the rest from reference TRBV5-1 and TRBJ1-4 gives the full variable domain: KAGVTQTPRYLIKTRGQQVTLSCSPISGHRSVSWYQQTPGQGLQFLFEYFSETQRNKGNFPGRFSGRQFSNSRSEMNVSTLELGDSALYLCASSLPTGETATNEKLFFGSGTQLSVL.

The chain uses TRBV2 and TRBJ1-6; no definite D call. The CDR3 is 15 amino acids. Germline CDR1 reads SNHLY; CDR2 reads FYNNEI. The V and J ends lost 4 bases and 7 bases respectively, with 14 bases between them. DNA for the CDR3: TGTGCCAGCAGTGTGCGGTCTTACGAGAATTCACCCCTCCACTTT. Amino acid sequence: CASSVRSYENSPLHF.

V and J are TRBV7-8 and TRBJ2-6; D unclear. Trimming shortened V by 6 bases and J by 1 base, and 7 bases separated the two germline ends. The germline gives CDR1 SGHVS, CDR2 FQNEAQ. The CDR3 contains 14 residues. Written as DNA, the CDR3 is TGTGCCAGCAGGCCAGCGTCTGGGGCCAACGTCCTGACTTTC. Its protein product is CASRPASGANVLTF.

This clone was found a few times. The CDR3 is CASRRQGGEQYF. As DNA, the CDR3 is TGTGCCAGCAGACGACAGGGGGGCGAGCAGTACTTC. The chain carries TRBV6-5 and TRBJ2-7; TRBD1 agrees at 9 bases. CDR1 and CDR2 from the germline V gene are MNHEY and SVGAGI. Trimming at V came to 6 bases and at J to 6 bases, leaving 3 bases not matched to a gene. This CDR3 is 12 amino acids long.

The chain joins TRBV6-5 to TRBJ2-7; weak D call: TRBD2 (6 bases). Germline assignment: CDR1 MNHEY and CDR2 SVGAGI. Between the trimmed V and J ends, which lost 8 bases and 6 bases, there was a span of 17 bases. CDR3 length: 13 amino acids. CDR3 coding DNA: TGTGCCAGCCTCTCCCCCGGGGACTCCGAGCAGTACTTC. Protein sequence: CASLSPGDSEQYF.

The chain recombines TRBV30 with TRBJ1-5, with 9 bases matching TRBD1. Germline V CDR1 and CDR2: GTSNPN, SVGIG (reference sequence). The CDR3 spans 13 residues. V lost 7 bases to trimming and J lost 4 bases; unmatched junction nucleotides: 5. This CDR3 reads CASGQGRNQPQHF. CDR3 bases: TGTGCCTCCGGACAGGGGCGGAATCAGCCCCAGCATTTT.

The rearrangement uses TRBV5-1 and TRBJ2-7; maybe TRBD2 (6 bases). Germline V gives CDR1 SGHRS, CDR2 YFSETQ. With 0 bases removed from V and 4 bases from J, the gap between germline ends came to 14 bases. CDR3 length equals 15 residues. DNA of the CDR3: TGCGCCAGCAGCTTGGGTACGGGGGTTAGGTACGAGCAGTACTTC. Encoded protein: CASSLGTGVRYEQYF.

The gene calls are TRBV29-1 and TRBJ2-1; 14 nucleotides agree with TRBD2. The trim removed 6 bases at V and 5 bases at J, leaving 6 bases unmatched. Germline V gene lookup returns CDR1 SQVTM and CDR2 ANQGSEA. The CDR3 is made up of 15 amino acids. CDR3 amino acids: CSVSGLAGANNEQFF. The CDR3 nucleotides read TGCAGCGTCTCGGGACTAGCGGGGGCGAACAATGAGCAGTTCTTC.

The chain couples TRBV6-5 to TRBJ2-7, with no clear D. This CDR3 is built from 14 residues. The V gene lost 6 bases and the J gene lost 1 base, with 13 bases spanning the gap. The germline V gene has CDR1 MNHEY and CDR2 SVGAGI. CDR3: CASSSLTESYEQYF. The CDR3 DNA reads as TGTGCCAGCAGCTCCTTAACGGAGTCCTACGAGCAGTACTTC.

The chain combines TRBV30 with TRBJ2-2; no clear D. The germline CDR1 and CDR2 sequences are GTSNPN and SVGIG (reference sequence). V was cut by 7 bases and J by 0 bases, with 12 bases left in between. The CDR3 length is 14 residues. The CDR3 loop reads CASLPGANTGELFF. In DNA form, the CDR3 reads TGTGCCTCCCTGCCAGGCGCGAACACCGGGGAGCTGTTTTTT.

V gene TRBV5-4 combines with J gene TRBJ1-3, with 8 bases aligning to TRBD1. CDR1 SGHNT and CDR2 YYREEE come from the germline V gene (reference sequence). The length of the CDR3 is 15 residues. Unmatched junction bases numbered 3, after V lost 3 bases and J lost 1 base. CDR3 in DNA: TGTGCCAGCAGCTCCCGGACAGGGTCTGGAAACACCATATATTTT. It is translated as CASSSRTGSGNTIYF. The full variable domain, completed using reference TRBV5-4 and TRBJ1-3, is ETGVTQSPTHLIKTRGQQVTLRCSSQSGHNTVSWYQQALGQGPQFIFQYYREEENGRGNFPPRFSGLQFPNYSSELNVNALELDDSALYLCASSSRTGSGNTIYFGEGSWLTVV.

The sample holds a few counts of this clone. This chain joins TRBV10-1 and TRBJ2-7; the match to TRBD2 covers 7 bases. The CDR3 sequence is 13 residues long. The J segment lost 7 bases and the V segment lost 7 bases, leaving 10 bases of the junction unmatched. CDR1 and CDR2 from the germline V gene are WNHNN and SYGVQD (reference sequence). The CDR3 bases are TGCGCCAGCATGCCGGGAGGAACGGGGGAGCAGTACTTC. This codes for CASMPGGTGEQYF.

The chain has TRBV7-9 and TRBJ1-1; D perhaps matches TRBD1 (5 bases). There are 15 residues in the CDR3. V gave up 7 bases and J gave up 3 bases, with 18 bases separating them. Looked up from germline, CDR1 is SEHNR and CDR2 is FQNEAQ (reference sequence). The CDR3 here is CASNVAGRLYTEAFF. The CDR3 DNA sequence: TGTGCCAGCAATGTCGCAGGGCGGTTATACACTGAAGCTTTCTTT.